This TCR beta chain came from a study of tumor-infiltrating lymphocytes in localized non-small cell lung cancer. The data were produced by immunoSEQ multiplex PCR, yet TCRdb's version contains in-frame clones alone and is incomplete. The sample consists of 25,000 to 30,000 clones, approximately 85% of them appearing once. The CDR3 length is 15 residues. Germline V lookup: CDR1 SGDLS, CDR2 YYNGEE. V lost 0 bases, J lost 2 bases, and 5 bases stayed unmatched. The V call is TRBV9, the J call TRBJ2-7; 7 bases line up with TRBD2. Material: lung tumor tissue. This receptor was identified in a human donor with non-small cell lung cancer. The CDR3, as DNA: TGTGCCAGCAGCGTAGATCCGGGGGGTACCTACGAGCAGTACTTC. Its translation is CASSVDPGGTYEQYF. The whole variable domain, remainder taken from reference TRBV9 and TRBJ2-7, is DSGVTQTPKHLITATGQRVTLRCSPRSGDLSVYWYQQSLDQGLQFLIQYYNGEERAKGNILERFSAQQFPDLHSELNLSSLELGDSALYFCASSVDPGGTYEQYFGPGTRLTVT.